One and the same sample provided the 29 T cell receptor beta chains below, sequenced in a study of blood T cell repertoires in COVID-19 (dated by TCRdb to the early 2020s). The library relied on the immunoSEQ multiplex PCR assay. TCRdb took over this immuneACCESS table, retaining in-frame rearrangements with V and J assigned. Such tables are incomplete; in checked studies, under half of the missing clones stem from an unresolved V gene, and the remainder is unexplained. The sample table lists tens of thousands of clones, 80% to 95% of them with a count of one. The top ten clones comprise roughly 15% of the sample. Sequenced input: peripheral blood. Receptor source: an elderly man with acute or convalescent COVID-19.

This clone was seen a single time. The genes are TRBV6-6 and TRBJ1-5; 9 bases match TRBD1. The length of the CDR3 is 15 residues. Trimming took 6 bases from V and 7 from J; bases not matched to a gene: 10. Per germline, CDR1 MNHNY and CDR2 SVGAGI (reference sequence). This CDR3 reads CASRESGTGSQPQHF. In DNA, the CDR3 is TGTGCCAGCAGAGAATCCGGGACAGGGTCGCAGCCCCAGCATTTT.

The CDR3 reads CASRMTNRGEEQFF. The DNA for the CDR3 is TGTGCCAGCAGGATGACCAACAGGGGAGAGGAGCAGTTCTTC. The chain uses TRBV14 and TRBJ2-1; 7 bases are a match to TRBD1. Germline V gives CDR1 SGHDN, CDR2 FVKESK. This CDR3 spans 14 amino acids. V trimming: 6 bases; J trimming: 10 bases; junction bases outside the gene matches: 12.

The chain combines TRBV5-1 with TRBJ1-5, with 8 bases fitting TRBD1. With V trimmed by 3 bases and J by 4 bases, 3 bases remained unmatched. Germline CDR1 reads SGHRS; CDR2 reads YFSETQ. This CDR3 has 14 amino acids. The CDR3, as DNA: TGCGCCAGCAGCTCGGGACAGGAGAATCAGCCCCAGCATTTT. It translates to CASSSGQENQPQHF. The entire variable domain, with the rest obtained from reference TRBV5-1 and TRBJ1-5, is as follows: KAGVTQTPRYLIKTRGQQVTLSCSPISGHRSVSWYQQTPGQGLQFLFEYFSETQRNKGNFPGRFSGRQFSNSRSEMNVSTLELGDSALYLCASSSGQENQPQHFGDGTRLSIL.

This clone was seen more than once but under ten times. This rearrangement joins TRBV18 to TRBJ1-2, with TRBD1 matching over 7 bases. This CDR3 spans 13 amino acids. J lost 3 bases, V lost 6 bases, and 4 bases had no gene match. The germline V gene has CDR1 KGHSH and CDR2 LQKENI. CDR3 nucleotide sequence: TGTGCCAGCTCGCCGGGACAGTACTATGGCTACACCTTC. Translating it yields CASSPGQYYGYTF.

CDR3 coding DNA: TGTGCCAGCGGGAGTGGGTCCACTGAAGCTTTCTTT. This sequence encodes CASGSGSTEAFF. The rearrangement uses TRBV6-5 and TRBJ1-1; D unclear. V lost 8 bases to trimming and J lost 4 bases, with 11 bases between them. The CDR3 is made up of 12 amino acids. Germline CDR1 MNHEY, CDR2 SVGAGI.

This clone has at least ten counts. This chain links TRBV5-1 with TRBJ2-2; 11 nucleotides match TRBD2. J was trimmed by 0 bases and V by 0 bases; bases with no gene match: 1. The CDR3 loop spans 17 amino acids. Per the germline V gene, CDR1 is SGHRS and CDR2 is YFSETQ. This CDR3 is CASSLELAGANTGELFF. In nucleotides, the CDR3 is TGCGCCAGCAGCTTGGAACTAGCGGGGGCGAACACCGGGGAGCTGTTTTTT.

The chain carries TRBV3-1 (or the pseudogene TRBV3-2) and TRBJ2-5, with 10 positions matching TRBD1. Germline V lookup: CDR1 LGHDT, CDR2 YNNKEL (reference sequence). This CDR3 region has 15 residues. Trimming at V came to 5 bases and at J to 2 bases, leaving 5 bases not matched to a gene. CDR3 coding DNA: TGTGCCAGCAGCACGGACAGGGGGTGGCAAGAGACCCAGTACTTC. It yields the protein CASSTDRGWQETQYF.

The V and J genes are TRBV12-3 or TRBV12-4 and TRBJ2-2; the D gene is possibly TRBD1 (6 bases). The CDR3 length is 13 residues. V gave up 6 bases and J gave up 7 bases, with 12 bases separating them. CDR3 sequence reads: CASRGRGNGELFF. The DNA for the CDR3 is TGTGCCAGCAGGGGAAGGGGGAACGGGGAGCTGTTTTTT.

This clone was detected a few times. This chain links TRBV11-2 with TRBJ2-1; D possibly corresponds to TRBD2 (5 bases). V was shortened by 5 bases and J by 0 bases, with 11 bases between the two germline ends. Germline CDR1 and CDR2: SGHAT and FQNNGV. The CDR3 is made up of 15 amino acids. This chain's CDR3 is CASSLRLSSYNEQFF. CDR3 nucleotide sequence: TGTGCCAGCAGCCTACGACTAAGCTCCTACAATGAGCAGTTCTTC.

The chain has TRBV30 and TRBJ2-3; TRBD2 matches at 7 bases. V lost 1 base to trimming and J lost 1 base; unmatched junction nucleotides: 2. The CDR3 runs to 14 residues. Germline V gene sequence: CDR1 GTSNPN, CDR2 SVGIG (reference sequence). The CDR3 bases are TGTGCCTGGAGTGAGCTAGCGGGCACAGATACGCAGTATTTT. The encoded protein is CAWSELAGTDTQYF. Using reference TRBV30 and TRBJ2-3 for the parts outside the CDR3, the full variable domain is SQTIHQWPATLVQPVGSPLSLECTVEGTSNPNLYWYRQAAGRGLQLLFYSVGIGQISSEVPQNLSASRPQDRQFILSSKKLLLSDSGFYLCAWSELAGTDTQYFGPGTRLTVL.

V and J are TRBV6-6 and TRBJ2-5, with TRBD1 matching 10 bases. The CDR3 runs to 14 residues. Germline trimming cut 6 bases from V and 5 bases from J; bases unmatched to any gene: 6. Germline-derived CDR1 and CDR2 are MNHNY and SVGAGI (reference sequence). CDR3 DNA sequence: TGTGCCAGCAGACCGACAGGGGGCCTGGAGACCCAGTACTTC. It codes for CASRPTGGLETQYF.

The CDR3: CAWSREGGSYGYTF. The CDR3, as DNA: TGTGCCTGGAGCCGGGAGGGAGGGAGCTATGGCTACACCTTC. This chain connects TRBV30 to TRBJ1-2, with no clear D. The germline V and J ends were trimmed by 3 bases and 4 bases, with 15 bases remaining between them. CDR3 length: 14 residues. In germline, CDR1 is GTSNPN, CDR2 SVGIG (reference sequence).

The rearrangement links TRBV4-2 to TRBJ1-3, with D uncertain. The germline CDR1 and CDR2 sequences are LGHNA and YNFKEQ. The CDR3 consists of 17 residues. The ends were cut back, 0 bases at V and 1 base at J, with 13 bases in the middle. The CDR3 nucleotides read TGTGCCAGCAGCCAAGATACGGGAAGCTTATCTGGAAACACCATATATTTT. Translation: CASSQDTGSLSGNTIYF.

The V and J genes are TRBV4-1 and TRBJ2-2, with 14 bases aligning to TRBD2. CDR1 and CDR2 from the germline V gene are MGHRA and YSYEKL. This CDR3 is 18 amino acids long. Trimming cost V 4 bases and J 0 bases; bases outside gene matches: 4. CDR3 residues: CASSRGTSGGPNTGELFF. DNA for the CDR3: TGCGCCAGCAGCCGTGGGACTAGCGGGGGTCCGAACACCGGGGAGCTGTTTTTT.

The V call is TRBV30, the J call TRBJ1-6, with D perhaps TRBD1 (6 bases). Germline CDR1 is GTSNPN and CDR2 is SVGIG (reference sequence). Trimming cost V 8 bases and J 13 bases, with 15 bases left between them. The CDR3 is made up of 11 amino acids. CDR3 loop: CATGGEGPLHF. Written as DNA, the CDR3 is TGTGCCACGGGGGGCGAGGGTCCCCTCCACTTT.

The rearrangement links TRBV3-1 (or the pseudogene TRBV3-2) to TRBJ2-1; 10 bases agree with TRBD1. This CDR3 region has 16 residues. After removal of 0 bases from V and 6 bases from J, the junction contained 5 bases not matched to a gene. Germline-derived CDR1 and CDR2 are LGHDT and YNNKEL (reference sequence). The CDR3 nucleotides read TGTGCCAGCAGCCAAGATTGGTGGACAGGGGGCAATGAGCAGTTCTTC. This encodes CASSQDWWTGGNEQFF.

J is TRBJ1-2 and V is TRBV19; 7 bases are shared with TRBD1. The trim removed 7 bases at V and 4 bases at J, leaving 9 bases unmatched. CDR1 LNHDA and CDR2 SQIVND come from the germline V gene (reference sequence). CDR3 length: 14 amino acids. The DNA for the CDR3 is TGTGCCAGTATCCGGACAGGCCGAGGCTATGGCTACACCTTC. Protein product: CASIRTGRGYGYTF.

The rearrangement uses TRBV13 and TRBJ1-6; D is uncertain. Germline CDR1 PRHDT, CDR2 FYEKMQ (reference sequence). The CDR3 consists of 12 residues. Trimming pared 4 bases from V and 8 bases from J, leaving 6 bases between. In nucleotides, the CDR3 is TGTGCCAGCAGCTCCGTTCATTCACCCCTCCACTTT. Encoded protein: CASSSVHSPLHF. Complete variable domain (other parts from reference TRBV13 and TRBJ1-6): AAGVIQSPRHLIKEKRETATLKCYPIPRHDTVYWYQQGPGQDPQFLISFYEKMQSDKGSIPDRFSAQQFSDYHSELNMSSLELGDSALYFCASSSVHSPLHFGNGTRLTVT.

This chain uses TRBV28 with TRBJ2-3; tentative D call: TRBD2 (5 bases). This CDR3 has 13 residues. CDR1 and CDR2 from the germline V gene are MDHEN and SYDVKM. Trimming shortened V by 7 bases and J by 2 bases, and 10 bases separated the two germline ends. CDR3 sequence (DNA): TGTGCCAGCATAGCGAGGGACACAGATACGCAGTATTTT. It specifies CASIARDTDTQYF. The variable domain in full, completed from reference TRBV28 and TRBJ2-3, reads DVKVTQSSRYLVKRTGEKVFLECVQDMDHENMFWYRQDPGLGLRLIYFSYDVKMKEKGDIPEGYSVSREKKERFSLILESASTNQTSMYLCASIARDTDTQYFGPGTRLTVL.

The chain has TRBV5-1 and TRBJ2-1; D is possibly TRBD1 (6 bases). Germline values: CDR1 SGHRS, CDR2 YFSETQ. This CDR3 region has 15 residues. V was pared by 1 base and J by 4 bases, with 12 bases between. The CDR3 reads CASSLLTGVYNEQFF. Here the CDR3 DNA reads TGCGCCAGCAGCTTGTTGACAGGCGTATACAATGAGCAGTTCTTC. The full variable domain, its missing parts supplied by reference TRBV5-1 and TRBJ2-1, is KAGVTQTPRYLIKTRGQQVTLSCSPISGHRSVSWYQQTPGQGLQFLFEYFSETQRNKGNFPGRFSGRQFSNSRSEMNVSTLELGDSALYLCASSLLTGVYNEQFFGPGTRLTVL.

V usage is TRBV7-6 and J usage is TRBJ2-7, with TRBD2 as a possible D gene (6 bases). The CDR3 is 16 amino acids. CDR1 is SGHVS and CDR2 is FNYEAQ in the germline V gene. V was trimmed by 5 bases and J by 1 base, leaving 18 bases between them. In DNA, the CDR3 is TGTGCCAGCAGCCTAGGCCCGGTAGGAGGGTCCTACGAGCAGTACTTC. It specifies CASSLGPVGGSYEQYF.

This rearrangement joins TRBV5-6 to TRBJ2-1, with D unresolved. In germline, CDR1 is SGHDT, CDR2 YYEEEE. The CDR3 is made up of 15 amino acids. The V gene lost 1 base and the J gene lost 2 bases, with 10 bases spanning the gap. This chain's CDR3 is CASSLIGQTYNEQFF. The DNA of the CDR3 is TGTGCCAGCAGCTTGATTGGGCAGACCTACAATGAGCAGTTCTTC.

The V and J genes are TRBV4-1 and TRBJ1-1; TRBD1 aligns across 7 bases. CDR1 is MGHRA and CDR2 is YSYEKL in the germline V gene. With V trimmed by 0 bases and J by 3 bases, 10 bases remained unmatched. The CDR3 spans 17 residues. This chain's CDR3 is CASSQDRRGQGDTEAFF. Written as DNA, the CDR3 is TGCGCCAGCAGCCAAGATCGACGGGGGCAGGGGGACACTGAAGCTTTCTTT.

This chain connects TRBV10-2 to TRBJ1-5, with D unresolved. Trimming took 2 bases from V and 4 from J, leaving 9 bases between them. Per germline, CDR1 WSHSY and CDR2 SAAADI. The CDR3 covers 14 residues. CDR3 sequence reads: CASSETARNQPQHF. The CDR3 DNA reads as TGCGCCAGCAGTGAGACAGCCAGGAATCAGCCCCAGCATTTT.

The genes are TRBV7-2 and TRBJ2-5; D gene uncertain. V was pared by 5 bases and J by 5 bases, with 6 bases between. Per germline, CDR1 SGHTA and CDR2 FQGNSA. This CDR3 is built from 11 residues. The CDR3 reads CASSPSETQYF. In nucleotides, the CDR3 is TGTGCCAGCAGCCCGAGCGAGACCCAGTACTTC.

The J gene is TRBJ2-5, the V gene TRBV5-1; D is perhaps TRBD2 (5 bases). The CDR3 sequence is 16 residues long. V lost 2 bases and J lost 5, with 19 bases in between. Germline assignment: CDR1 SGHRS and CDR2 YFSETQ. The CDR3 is CASSFTSIRGGETQYF. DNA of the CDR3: TGCGCCAGCAGCTTTACTAGTATACGGGGTGGGGAGACCCAGTACTTC.

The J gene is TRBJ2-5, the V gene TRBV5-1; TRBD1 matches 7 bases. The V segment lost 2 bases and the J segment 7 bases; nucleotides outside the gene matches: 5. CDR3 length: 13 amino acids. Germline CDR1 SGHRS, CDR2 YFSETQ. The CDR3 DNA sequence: TGCGCCAGCAGCTTTGAACAGGGGTCGACCCAGTACTTC. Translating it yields CASSFEQGSTQYF.

In nucleotides, the CDR3 is TGTGCCAGCAGCTTAGCGCCCCCTAGAGGGGAGCAGTTCTTC. It is translated as CASSLAPPRGEQFF. The J gene is TRBJ2-1, the V gene TRBV7-2, with a tentative D call TRBD2 (5 bases). Between the trimmed V and J ends, which lost 0 bases and 10 bases, there was a span of 13 bases. The CDR3 has 14 residues. Germline CDR1 and CDR2: SGHTA and FQGNSA.

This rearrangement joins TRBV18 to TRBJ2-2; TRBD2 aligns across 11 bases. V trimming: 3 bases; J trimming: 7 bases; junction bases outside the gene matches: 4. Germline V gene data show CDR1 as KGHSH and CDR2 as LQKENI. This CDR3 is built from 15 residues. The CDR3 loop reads CASSPTSGGDGELFF. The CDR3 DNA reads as TGTGCCAGCTCACCTACTAGCGGGGGTGACGGGGAGCTGTTTTTT.